These 3 T cell receptor beta chains were sequenced from one sample in a study of blood T cell repertoires in COVID-19. TCRdb keeps only in-frame clones here, not all; method: immunoSEQ multiplex PCR. The table has around 230,000 clones, approximately 82% seen once; the top ten hold 8.2%. Sequenced material: peripheral blood. All receptors come from a woman between 45 and 60 years old with acute or convalescent COVID-19.

The chain carries TRBV19 and TRBJ1-1; TRBD1 aligns across 8 bases. With V trimmed by 4 bases and J by 6 bases, 4 bases remained unmatched. Germline CDR1 and CDR2: LNHDA and SQIVND (reference sequence). The CDR3 covers 13 residues. CDR3 nucleotide sequence: TGTGCCAGTAGTAGACGGGACAGGTCTGAAGCTTTCTTT. It yields the protein CASSRRDRSEAFF.

Notes on this clone: A junction end diverges from the germline sequence, so it may reflect a read error. This sequence joins TRBV9 and TRBJ2-2, with TRBD1 as a possible D gene (5 bases). CDR3 size: 14 residues. CDR1 SGDLS and CDR2 YYNGEE come from the germline V gene. CDR3 coding DNA: TGTGCCAGCAGCGTAGTGCCGGACACCCGGGAGCTGTTTTTT. Translated: CASSVVPDTRELFF.

In DNA form, the CDR3 reads TGTGCCAGCAGCCAAGAAGACAGGGTTGGAGTGGACACCATATATTTT. It translates to CASSQEDRVGVDTIYF. The gene calls are TRBV4-2 and TRBJ1-3, with TRBD1 matching 7 bases. The CDR3 extends over 16 amino acids. Per germline, CDR1 LGHNA and CDR2 YNFKEQ. The V and J ends lost 0 bases and 8 bases, in that order; junction bases with no gene match: 10.